The subject of this entry is one T cell receptor beta chain. Its antigen is unknown. This sample is part of a study of T cells and copy number aberrations in small-cell lung cancer. General study findings and limits: All specimens were formalin-fixed paraffin-embedded tissue, prone to sequencing artifacts.

The CDR3 length is 13 residues. Trimming pared 3 bases from V and 2 bases from J, leaving 10 bases between. Germline CDR1 is SQVTM and CDR2 is ANQGSEA. Profiling relied on immunoSEQ multiplex PCR, and the TCRdb table lists in-frame clones only, not all of them. The repertoire holds around 9,200 clones, 60% to 80% seen once, with roughly 30% in the top ten. Sequenced material: normal tissue next to the tumor. This TCR derives from a man between 60 and 70 years old with small cell lung cancer. The genes are TRBV29-1 and TRBJ1-2; D call uncertain. CDR3 nucleotides: TGCAGCGTTGAGTGGGCAGCCAACTATGGCTACACCTTC. This gives the protein CSVEWAANYGYTF.